The entry below describes one T cell receptor beta chain. Each sample yielded at least 6 micrograms of PBMC total RNA. Together with a sample-barcoded 5' primer, a J-beta primer mix was included in a second PCR lasting about 7 to 11 cycles. TCRdb passed the 5' RACE reads through MiXCR, listing each CDR3 protein once. The data show roughly 800,000 distinct CDR3 sequences, with 20% to 30% seen just once and roughly 9% held by the top ten. The data stem from a study of blood T cells in healthy people across ages. J gave up 1 base and V 7 bases, and 12 bases lay outside the gene matches. Germline V lookup: CDR1 MNHNS, CDR2 SASEGT. The length of the CDR3 is 16 residues. The same data also went into a second study, on T cells of mothers and their children.

The material sequenced was blood. The receptor comes from a boy younger than 18 in good health. The chain carries TRBV6-1 and TRBJ2-7; the match to TRBD2 covers 8 bases. CDR3 in DNA: TGTGCCAGCAACTCCATCACGGGAGGGGTGTCCTACGAGCAGTACTTC. Protein sequence: CASNSITGGVSYEQYF.